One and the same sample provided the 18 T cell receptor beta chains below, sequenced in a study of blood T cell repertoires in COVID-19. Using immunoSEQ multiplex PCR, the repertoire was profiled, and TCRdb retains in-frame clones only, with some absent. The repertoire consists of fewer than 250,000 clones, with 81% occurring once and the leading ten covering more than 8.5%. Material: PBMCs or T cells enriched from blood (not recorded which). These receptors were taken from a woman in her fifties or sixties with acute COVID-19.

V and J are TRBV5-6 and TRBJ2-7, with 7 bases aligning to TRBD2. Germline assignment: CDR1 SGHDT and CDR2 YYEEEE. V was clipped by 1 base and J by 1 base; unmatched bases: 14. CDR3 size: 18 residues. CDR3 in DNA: TGTGCCAGCAGCTTGTCGGTAACTAGCGCCGGGCAATCCTACGAGCAGTACTTC. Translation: CASSLSVTSAGQSYEQYF. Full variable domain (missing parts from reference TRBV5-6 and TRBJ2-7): DAGVTQSPTHLIKTRGQQVTLRCSPKSGHDTVSWYQQALGQGPQFIFQYYEEEERQRGNFPDRFSGHQFPNYSSELNVNALLLGDSALYLCASSLSVTSAGQSYEQYFGPGTRLTVT.

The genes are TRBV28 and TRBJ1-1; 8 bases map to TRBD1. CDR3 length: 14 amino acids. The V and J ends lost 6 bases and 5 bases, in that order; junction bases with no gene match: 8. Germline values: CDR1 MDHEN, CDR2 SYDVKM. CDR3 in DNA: TGTGCCAGCAGATCAGGACAGGGTTGGACTGAAGCTTTCTTT. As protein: CASRSGQGWTEAFF.

The CDR3 here is CASSQEHLRGGGSNHTDTQYF. The CDR3 DNA sequence: TGTGCCAGCAGCCAGGAGCACCTTAGGGGCGGGGGTTCTAATCACACAGATACGCAGTATTTT. The V call is TRBV3-1 (or the pseudogene TRBV3-2), the J call TRBJ2-3; 7 bases match TRBD2. The CDR3 has 21 residues. In germline, CDR1 is LGHDT, CDR2 YNNKEL (reference sequence). The junction had 23 bases not matched to a gene; V was cut back by 3 bases and J by 2 bases.

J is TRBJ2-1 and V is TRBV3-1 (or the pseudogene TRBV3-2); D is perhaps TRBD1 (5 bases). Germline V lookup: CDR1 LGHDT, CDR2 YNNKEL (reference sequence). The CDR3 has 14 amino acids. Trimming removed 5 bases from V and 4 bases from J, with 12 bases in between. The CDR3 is CASSKKTEYNEQFF. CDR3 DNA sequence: TGTGCCAGCAGCAAGAAGACAGAGTACAATGAGCAGTTCTTC.

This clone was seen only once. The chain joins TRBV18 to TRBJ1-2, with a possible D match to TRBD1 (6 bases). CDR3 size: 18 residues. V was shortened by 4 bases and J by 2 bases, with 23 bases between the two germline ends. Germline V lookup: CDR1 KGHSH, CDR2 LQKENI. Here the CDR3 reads CASSLQGRGSTGNYGYTF. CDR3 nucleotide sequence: TGTGCCAGCTCACTCCAGGGGCGCGGGTCTACAGGGAACTATGGCTACACCTTC.

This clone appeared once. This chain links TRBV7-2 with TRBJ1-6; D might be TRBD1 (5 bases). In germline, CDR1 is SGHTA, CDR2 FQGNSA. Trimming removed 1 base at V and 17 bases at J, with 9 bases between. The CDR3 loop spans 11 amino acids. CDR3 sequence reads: CASSLGGRVHF. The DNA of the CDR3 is TGTGCCAGCAGCTTAGGTGGCAGGGTCCACTTT.

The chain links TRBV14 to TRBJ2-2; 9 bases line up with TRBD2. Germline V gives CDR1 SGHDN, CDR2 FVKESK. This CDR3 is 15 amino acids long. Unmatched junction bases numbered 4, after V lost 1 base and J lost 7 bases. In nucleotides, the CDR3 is TGTGCCAGCAGCCAAGGTAGCGGGAGCGGCGGGGAGCTGTTTTTT. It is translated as CASSQGSGSGGELFF.

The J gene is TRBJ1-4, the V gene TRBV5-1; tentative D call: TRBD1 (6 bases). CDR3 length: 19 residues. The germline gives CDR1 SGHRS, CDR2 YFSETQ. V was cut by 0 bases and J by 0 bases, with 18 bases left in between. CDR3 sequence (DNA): TGCGCCAGCAGCTTGGCCCGGCAGGGGCGAAGTGCAACTAATGAAAAACTGTTTTTT. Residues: CASSLARQGRSATNEKLFF.

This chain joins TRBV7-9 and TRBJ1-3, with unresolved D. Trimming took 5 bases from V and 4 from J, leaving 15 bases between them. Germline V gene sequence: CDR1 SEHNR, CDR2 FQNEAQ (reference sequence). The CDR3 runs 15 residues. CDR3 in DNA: TGTGCCAGCAGCCCCCCGTTTCGGGTCGGAAACACCATATATTTT. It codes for CASSPPFRVGNTIYF.

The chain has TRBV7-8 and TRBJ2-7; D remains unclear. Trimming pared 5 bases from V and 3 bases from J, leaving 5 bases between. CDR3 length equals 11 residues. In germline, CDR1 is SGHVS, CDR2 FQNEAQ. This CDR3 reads CASSLNYEQYF. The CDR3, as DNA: TGTGCCAGCAGCCTAAACTACGAGCAGTACTTC.

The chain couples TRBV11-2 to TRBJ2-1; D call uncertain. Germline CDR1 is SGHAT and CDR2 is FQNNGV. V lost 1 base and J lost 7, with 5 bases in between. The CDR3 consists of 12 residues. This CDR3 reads CASSLVVNEQFF. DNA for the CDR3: TGTGCCAGCAGCTTAGTTGTAAATGAGCAGTTCTTC.

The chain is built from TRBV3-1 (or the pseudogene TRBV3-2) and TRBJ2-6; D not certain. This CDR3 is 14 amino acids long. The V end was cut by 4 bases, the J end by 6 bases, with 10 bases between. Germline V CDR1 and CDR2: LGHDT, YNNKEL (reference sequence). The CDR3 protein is CASSLRGAANVLTF. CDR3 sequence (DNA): TGTGCCAGCAGCCTACGTGGAGCGGCCAACGTCCTGACTTTC.

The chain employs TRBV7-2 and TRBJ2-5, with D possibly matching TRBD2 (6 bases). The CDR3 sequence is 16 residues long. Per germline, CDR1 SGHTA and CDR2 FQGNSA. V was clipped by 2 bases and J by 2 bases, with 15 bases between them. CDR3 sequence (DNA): TGTGCCAGCAGCTTAAGCGGCGGGGCCTATCAAGAGACCCAGTACTTC. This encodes CASSLSGGAYQETQYF.

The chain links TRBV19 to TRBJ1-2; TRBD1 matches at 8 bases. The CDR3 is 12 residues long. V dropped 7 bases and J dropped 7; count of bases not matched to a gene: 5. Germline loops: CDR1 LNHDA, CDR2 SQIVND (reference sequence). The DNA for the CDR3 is TGTGCCAGTACAGCAGGGGGCCGTGGCTACACCTTC. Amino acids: CASTAGGRGYTF.

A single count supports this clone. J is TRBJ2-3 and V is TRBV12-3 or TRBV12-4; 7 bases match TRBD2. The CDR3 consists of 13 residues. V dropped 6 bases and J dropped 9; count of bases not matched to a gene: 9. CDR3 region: CASRQPGLKTQYF. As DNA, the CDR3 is TGTGCCAGCAGGCAACCGGGACTAAAAACGCAGTATTTT.

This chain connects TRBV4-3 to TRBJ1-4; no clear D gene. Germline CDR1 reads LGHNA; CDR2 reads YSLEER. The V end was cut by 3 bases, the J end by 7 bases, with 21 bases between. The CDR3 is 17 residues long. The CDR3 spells CASSQALGGVPGEKLFF. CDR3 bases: TGCGCCAGCAGCCAGGCTTTAGGAGGCGTACCGGGTGAAAAACTGTTTTTT.

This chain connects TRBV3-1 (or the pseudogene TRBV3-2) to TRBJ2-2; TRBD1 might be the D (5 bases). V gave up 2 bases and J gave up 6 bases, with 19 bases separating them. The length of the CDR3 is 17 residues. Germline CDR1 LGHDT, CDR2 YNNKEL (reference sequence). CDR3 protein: CASSQLSLRLGAGELFF. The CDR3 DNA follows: TGTGCCAGCAGCCAACTTTCACTACGCCTAGGGGCCGGGGAGCTGTTTTTT.

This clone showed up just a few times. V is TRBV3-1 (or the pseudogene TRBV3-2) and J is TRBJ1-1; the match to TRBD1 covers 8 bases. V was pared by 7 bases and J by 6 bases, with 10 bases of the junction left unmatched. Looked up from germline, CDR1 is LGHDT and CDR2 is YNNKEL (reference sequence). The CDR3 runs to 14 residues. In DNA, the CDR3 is TGTGCCAGCACAGCAGGGGGCTCCTCCTCTGAAGCTTTCTTT. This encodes CASTAGGSSSEAFF.